The 30 T cell receptor beta chains given below trace back to one sample, sequenced in a study of blood T cell repertoires in COVID-19. TCRdb keeps only in-frame clones here, not all; method: immunoSEQ multiplex PCR. The sample lists around 120,000 clones, approximately 70% occurring once. Specimen: peripheral blood. The source of these receptors is a human donor with acute or convalescent COVID-19. The donor label of this sample is uncertain.

There are a few counts of this clone. The chain has TRBV27 and TRBJ1-3; TRBD1 matches 7 bases. Germline V gives CDR1 MNHEY, CDR2 SMNVEV (reference sequence). Trimming took 5 bases from V and 3 from J; bases not matched to a gene: 4. The CDR3 runs to 14 residues. DNA of the CDR3: TGTGCCAGCAGTAGGCCAGGGGGTGGAAACACCATATATTTT. Amino acid sequence: CASSRPGGGNTIYF.

The rearrangement uses TRBV3-1 (or the pseudogene TRBV3-2) and TRBJ2-3; possible D gene TRBD1, 5 bases. This CDR3 has 17 residues. Germline-derived CDR1 and CDR2 are LGHDT and YNNKEL (reference sequence). The V end was cut by 1 base, the J end by 0 bases, with 14 bases between. In nucleotides, the CDR3 is TGTGCCAGCAGCCAAGCGTTCTCCAGGGCTAGCACAGATACGCAGTATTTT. Protein sequence: CASSQAFSRASTDTQYF.

The rearrangement joins TRBV5-1 to TRBJ2-7, with 7 positions matching TRBD2. In germline, CDR1 is SGHRS, CDR2 YFSETQ. The V segment lost 0 bases and the J segment 0 bases; nucleotides outside the gene matches: 6. The CDR3 runs 16 residues. CDR3 loop: CASSLGPAGTSYEQYF. For the CDR3, the DNA is TGCGCCAGCAGCTTGGGTCCAGCGGGGACCTCCTACGAGCAGTACTTC.

The chain recombines TRBV18 with TRBJ1-3; no clear D gene. Germline CDR1 and CDR2: KGHSH and LQKENI. This CDR3 region has 15 residues. The V gene lost 5 bases and the J gene lost 0 bases, with 11 bases spanning the gap. The CDR3 bases are TGTGCCAGCTCAAACGACGGGTTCTCTGGAAACACCATATATTTT. It specifies CASSNDGFSGNTIYF.

Note on this clone: An end of the junction does not agree with germline; a read error may underlie this. This rearrangement joins TRBV4-1 to TRBJ2-4; 11 positions match TRBD2. The CDR3 consists of 19 residues. Germline assignment: CDR1 MGHRA and CDR2 YSYEKL. CDR3 amino acids: CASSQPPIGSGGARNIQYF. The DNA for the CDR3 is TGCGCCAGCAGCCAACCCCCAATCGGTAGCGGGGGGGCCAGAAACATTCAGTACTTC.

As for this clone: This specimen includes other DNA sequences encoding the same CDR3. The V gene is TRBV18, the J gene TRBJ1-4; 9 bases fit TRBD1. The CDR3 loop spans 14 amino acids. V trimming: 3 bases; J trimming: 4 bases; junction bases outside the gene matches: 0. Germline V gives CDR1 KGHSH, CDR2 LQKENI. CDR3: CASSPGQGNEKLFF. The CDR3 DNA reads TGTGCCAGCTCACCGGGACAGGGTAATGAAAAACTGTTTTTT.

The chain recombines TRBV9 with TRBJ2-3, with a possible D match to TRBD1 (5 bases). The CDR3 spans 13 residues. Germline CDR1 and CDR2: SGDLS and YYNGEE. V was pared by 0 bases and J by 6 bases, with 8 bases between. The CDR3 sequence is CASSVGGWDTQYF. CDR3 DNA sequence: TGTGCCAGCAGCGTAGGGGGCTGGGATACGCAGTATTTT. The entire variable domain, with the rest obtained from reference TRBV9 and TRBJ2-3, is as follows: DSGVTQTPKHLITATGQRVTLRCSPRSGDLSVYWYQQSLDQGLQFLIQYYNGEERAKGNILERFSAQQFPDLHSELNLSSLELGDSALYFCASSVGGWDTQYFGPGTRLTVL.

The V and J genes are TRBV19 and TRBJ2-2; TRBD2 matches at 8 bases. The CDR3 is made up of 15 amino acids. V gave up 6 bases and J gave up 8 bases; unmatched junction bases: 11. The V gene's germline CDR1 is LNHDA and CDR2 SQIVND (reference sequence). CDR3 DNA: TGTGCCAGTAGCTGGAATAGCGGGGCGAGGGGGGAGCTGTTTTTT. Protein: CASSWNSGARGELFF.

The chain couples TRBV19 to TRBJ1-2; D unclear. The CDR3 totals 14 residues. Germline V gene data show CDR1 as LNHDA and CDR2 as SQIVND (reference sequence). The V end was cut by 4 bases, the J end by 1 base, with 10 bases between. CDR3 nucleotides: TGTGCCAGTAGTAGGTCGACAATTAACTATGGCTACACCTTC. Its protein is CASSRSTINYGYTF.

V gene TRBV27 combines with J gene TRBJ2-3; TRBD2 might be the D (5 bases). Germline lookup yields CDR1 MNHEY and CDR2 SMNVEV (reference sequence). The CDR3 spans 16 residues. Trimming removed 5 bases at V and 0 bases at J, with 15 bases between. The CDR3 coding sequence is TGTGCCAGCAGTCTGGGGAACGGGATTAGCACAGATACGCAGTATTTT. This sequence encodes CASSLGNGISTDTQYF.

The chain uses TRBV24-1 and TRBJ1-2; D call uncertain. Germline CDR1 and CDR2: KGHDR and SFDVKD. The CDR3 length is 16 residues. V lost 3 bases to trimming and J lost 1 base, with 14 bases between them. Here the CDR3 reads CATSDVSRGSNYGYTF. The CDR3 nucleotides read TGTGCCACCAGTGATGTGTCCCGTGGCAGTAACTATGGCTACACCTTC.

This chain connects TRBV2 to TRBJ2-2; no reliable D call. The V gene's germline CDR1 is SNHLY and CDR2 FYNNEI. This CDR3 comprises 15 residues. V gave up 9 bases and J gave up 0 bases, with 14 bases separating them. The CDR3 bases are TGTGCCAGTCAGGCCTCGGCCGCGAACACCGGGGAGCTGTTTTTT. This codes for CASQASAANTGELFF.

V usage is TRBV27 and J usage is TRBJ1-6, with TRBD1 as a possible D gene (5 bases). Per germline, CDR1 MNHEY and CDR2 SMNVEV (reference sequence). Trimming pared 3 bases from V and 10 bases from J, leaving 10 bases between. The CDR3 spans 13 residues. This CDR3 reads CASSFRVGSPLHF. In nucleotides, the CDR3 is TGTGCCAGCAGTTTCAGGGTCGGGTCACCCCTCCACTTT.

The rearrangement joins TRBV9 to TRBJ2-1; 8 bases match TRBD1. This CDR3 has 16 amino acids. Germline V gives CDR1 SGDLS, CDR2 YYNGEE. J was trimmed by 4 bases and V by 4 bases; bases with no gene match: 10. The CDR3 sequence: CASSSTTGATYNEQFF. The CDR3 DNA reads TGTGCCAGCAGCTCCACGACAGGGGCTACGTACAATGAGCAGTTCTTC.

CDR3 sequence: CATARTSGGNEQFF. DNA for the CDR3: TGTGCCACGGCGCGGACTAGCGGGGGTAATGAGCAGTTCTTC. The V gene is TRBV24-1, the J gene TRBJ2-1; 13 bases align to TRBD2. Per the germline V gene, CDR1 is KGHDR and CDR2 is SFDVKD. Trimming removed 10 bases from V and 7 bases from J; junction bases left unmatched: 6. The CDR3 is 14 residues long.

The V and J genes are TRBV4-1 and TRBJ2-3; 7 nucleotides agree with TRBD2. The CDR3 runs 17 residues. Unmatched junction bases numbered 9, after V lost 1 base and J lost 2 bases. CDR1 MGHRA and CDR2 YSYEKL come from the germline V gene. The CDR3 here is CASSQVLRGKYTDTQYF. The CDR3 bases are TGCGCCAGCAGCCAAGTTCTGCGGGGGAAATACACAGATACGCAGTATTTT.

V gene TRBV6-5 combines with J gene TRBJ1-2; 10 bases align to TRBD1. The V segment lost 5 bases and the J segment 7 bases; nucleotides outside the gene matches: 7. The CDR3 has 14 amino acids. CDR1 and CDR2 from the germline V gene are MNHEY and SVGAGI. The CDR3 DNA follows: TGTGCCAGCAGTCAGGACAGGGGGGCCGGTGGCTACACCTTC. It codes for CASSQDRGAGGYTF.

As for this clone: The junction departs from germline at one end; a sequencing error may be responsible. Different DNA sequences within this sample yield the same CDR3. The genes are TRBV5-1 and TRBJ1-1; possibly TRBD1 for D (5 bases). The CDR3 has 15 residues. CDR1 and CDR2 from the germline V gene are SGHRS and YFSETQ. CDR3 DNA sequence: TGCGCCAGCAGCTTGGATCGGGGGATGAACACTGAAGCCTTCTTT. This sequence encodes CASSLDRGMNTEAFF.

V and J are TRBV27 and TRBJ2-1; D is perhaps TRBD1 (5 bases). Germline CDR1 and CDR2: MNHEY and SMNVEV (reference sequence). CDR3 size: 16 residues. Trimming shortened V by 0 bases and J by 3 bases, and 12 bases separated the two germline ends. In DNA, the CDR3 is TGTGCCAGCAGTTTATCAACCGACAGATTCTACAATGAGCAGTTCTTC. Translating it yields CASSLSTDRFYNEQFF.

DNA of the CDR3: TGTGCCAGCAGCTTACAGACTAGCGGGGGGAACTCAGATACGCAGTATTTT. This translates into CASSLQTSGGNSDTQYF. The V gene is TRBV7-8, the J gene TRBJ2-3; 13 bases agree with TRBD2. CDR1 is SGHVS and CDR2 is FQNEAQ in the germline V gene. CDR3 size: 17 residues. Trimming cost V 2 bases and J 4 bases; bases outside gene matches: 6.

As concerns this clone: Other nucleotide sequences from this sample produce the same CDR3. The chain employs TRBV3-1 (or the pseudogene TRBV3-2) and TRBJ2-1; 10 nucleotides line up with TRBD2. CDR3 length equals 15 residues. CDR1 is LGHDT and CDR2 is YNNKEL in the germline V gene (reference sequence). Trimming cost V 4 bases and J 4 bases; bases outside gene matches: 4. CDR3 bases: TGTGCCAGCAGCCTTCGACTAGCGGGTTACAATGAGCAGTTCTTC. Its translation: CASSLRLAGYNEQFF.

V and J are TRBV11-2 and TRBJ1-2; D is possibly TRBD1 (5 bases). The V end lost 2 bases, the J end lost 2 bases, and 15 bases lay between the germline ends. Germline assignment: CDR1 SGHAT and CDR2 FQNNGV. The CDR3 runs 16 residues. The CDR3 region is CASSLNSRVINYGYTF. The CDR3 DNA is TGTGCCAGCAGCTTAAACTCCAGGGTTATAAACTATGGCTACACCTTC.

The chain carries TRBV5-1 and TRBJ2-7, with TRBD1 matching over 9 bases. V shed 2 bases, J shed 7 bases, and the junction held 7 bases outside the gene matches. The germline V gene encodes CDR1 SGHRS and CDR2 YFSETQ. This CDR3 contains 14 residues. The CDR3, as DNA: TGCGCCAGCAGCTTTGGGACAGGGTCGAGGGAGCAGTACTTC. Translated, it gives CASSFGTGSREQYF. Drawing the rest from reference TRBV5-1 and TRBJ2-7, the complete variable domain is KAGVTQTPRYLIKTRGQQVTLSCSPISGHRSVSWYQQTPGQGLQFLFEYFSETQRNKGNFPGRFSGRQFSNSRSEMNVSTLELGDSALYLCASSFGTGSREQYFGPGTRLTVT.

The V call is TRBV6-5, the J call TRBJ1-6; D is possibly TRBD1 (6 bases). The CDR3 runs 15 residues. CDR1 MNHEY and CDR2 SVGAGI come from the germline V gene. V dropped 6 bases and J dropped 5 bases, with 14 bases sitting between them. CDR3 loop: CASSAGQIHNSPLHF. CDR3 nucleotide sequence: TGTGCCAGCAGCGCAGGACAGATTCATAATTCACCCCTCCACTTT.

The chain combines TRBV5-1 with TRBJ2-1, with 8 bases identical to TRBD1. There are 15 residues in the CDR3. Per germline, CDR1 SGHRS and CDR2 YFSETQ. The J segment lost 4 bases and the V segment lost 7 bases, leaving 10 bases of the junction unmatched. CDR3 sequence (DNA): TGCGCCAGCTCGCCCGGGACAGGACCTTACAATGAGCAGTTCTTC. Residues: CASSPGTGPYNEQFF.

The genes are TRBV9 and TRBJ2-6; 7 positions match TRBD2. In germline, CDR1 is SGDLS, CDR2 YYNGEE. Trimming took 4 bases from V and 3 from J; bases not matched to a gene: 4. The CDR3 runs 15 residues. The CDR3 sequence is CASSPAGDGANVLTF. For the CDR3, the DNA is TGTGCCAGCAGCCCCGCGGGGGATGGGGCCAACGTCCTGACTTTC.

The CDR3 sequence is CASSDSALTDTQYF. CDR3 bases: TGTGCCAGCAGTGACTCGGCCCTCACAGATACGCAGTATTTT. The chain uses TRBV6-4 and TRBJ2-3; no definite D call. From germline, CDR1 is MRHNA and CDR2 SNTAGT. Between the trimmed V and J ends, which lost 0 bases and 2 bases, there was a span of 6 bases. This CDR3 is 14 amino acids long.

The gene calls are TRBV27 and TRBJ2-2; D is possibly TRBD1 (6 bases). The V gene's germline CDR1 is MNHEY and CDR2 SMNVEV (reference sequence). V gave up 9 bases and J gave up 2 bases, with 10 bases separating them. The CDR3 is 13 amino acids. The CDR3 reads CASRGQNTGELFF. Written as DNA, the CDR3 is TGTGCCAGTCGGGGACAAAACACCGGGGAGCTGTTTTTT.

This clone has a single count. The chain is built from TRBV5-1 and TRBJ2-1; 14 positions match TRBD2. Germline loops: CDR1 SGHRS, CDR2 YFSETQ. V trimming: 3 bases; J trimming: 6 bases; junction bases outside the gene matches: 2. This CDR3 is built from 15 residues. The CDR3 nucleotides are TGCGCCAGCAGCTCAGGACTAGCGGGGGGCAATGAGCAGTTCTTC. Amino acid sequence: CASSSGLAGGNEQFF.

V is TRBV27 and J is TRBJ1-4; a possible D gene is TRBD1 (6 bases). Germline V CDR1 and CDR2: MNHEY, SMNVEV (reference sequence). The CDR3 length is 15 residues. The V end lost 2 bases, the J end lost 6 bases, and 13 bases lay between the germline ends. CDR3 region: CASSLVGRGYEKLFF. CDR3 nucleotides: TGTGCCAGCAGTTTAGTCGGCAGGGGATATGAAAAACTGTTTTTT.